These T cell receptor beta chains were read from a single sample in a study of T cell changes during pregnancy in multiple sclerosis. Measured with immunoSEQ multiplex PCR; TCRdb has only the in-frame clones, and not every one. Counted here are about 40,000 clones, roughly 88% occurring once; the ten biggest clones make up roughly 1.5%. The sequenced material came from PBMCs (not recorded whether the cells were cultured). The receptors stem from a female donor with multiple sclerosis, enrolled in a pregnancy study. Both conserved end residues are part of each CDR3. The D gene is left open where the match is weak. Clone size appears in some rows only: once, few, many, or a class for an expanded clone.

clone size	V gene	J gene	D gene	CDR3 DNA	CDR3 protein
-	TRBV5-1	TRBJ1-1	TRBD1	TGCGCCAGCAGCAACGGACAGGGGAGTATGAACACTGAAGCTTTCTTT	CASSNGQGSMNTEAFF
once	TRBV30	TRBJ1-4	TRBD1	TGTGCCTGGGGAAAAGGACAGGGGATTTTTTCAACTAATGAAAAACTGTTTTTT	CAWGKGQGIFSTNEKLFF
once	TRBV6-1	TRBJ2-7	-	TGTGCCAGCAGTCCCGAGGTCCTAGGGCGGGAGCAGTACTTC	CASSPEVLGREQYF
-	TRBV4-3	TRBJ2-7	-	TGCGCCAGCAGCCAAGGGAGTCTAGGCGGCGAGCAGTACTTC	CASSQGSLGGEQYF
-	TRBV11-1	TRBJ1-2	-	TGTGCCAGCAGCTTAGGGTCGACAGACTATGGCTACACCTTC	CASSLGSTDYGYTF
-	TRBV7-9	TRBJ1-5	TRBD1	TGTGCCAGCAGTGGACAGGCGGATCAGCCCCAGCATTTT	CASSGQADQPQHF
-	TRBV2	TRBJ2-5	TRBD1	TGTGCCAGCACCCCGGACAGGGATGAGACCCAGTACTTC	CASTPDRDETQYF
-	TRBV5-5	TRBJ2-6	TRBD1	TGTGCCAGCAGCATCCCCGGGACAGGGCCGTTCTCTGGGGCCAACGTCCTGACTTTC	CASSIPGTGPFSGANVLTF
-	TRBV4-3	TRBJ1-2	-	TGCGCCAGCAGCCCTGGGGCAGGGACTTCGGGCTACACCTTC	CASSPGAGTSGYTF
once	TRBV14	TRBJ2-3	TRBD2	TGTGCCGCAGGTCTAGCGGGAACAGATACGCAGTATTTT	CAAGLAGTDTQYF
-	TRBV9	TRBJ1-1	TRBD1	TGTGCCAGCAGCGTAGATGTGACAGGGACTGAAGCTTTCTTT	CASSVDVTGTEAFF
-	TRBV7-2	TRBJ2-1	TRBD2	TGTGCCAGCAGCCCAGCTTCGGGTAGCGGGAGGGCCCATGAGCAGTTCTTC	CASSPASGSGRAHEQFF
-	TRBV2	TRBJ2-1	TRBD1	TGTGCCAGCAGGACAGGGGGGGAGCAGTTCTTC	CASRTGGEQFF
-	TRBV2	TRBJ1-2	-	TGTGCCAGCAGTGAAGCGCTCGGGGGTGGGGGGGATGGCTACACCTTC	CASSEALGGGGDGYTF
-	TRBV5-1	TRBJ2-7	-	TGCGCCAGCAGCTGGGGGACAAGGGAATGGGAGCAGTACTTC	CASSWGTREWEQYF
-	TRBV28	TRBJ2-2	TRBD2	TGTGCCAGCAGTTTAGATCCCAGTACGCTAGCGGGAGTCACCGGGGAGCTGTTTTTT	CASSLDPSTLAGVTGELFF
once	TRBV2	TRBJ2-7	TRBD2	TGTGCCAGCAGGGGGGAGGGACTTCTCGGGGAGCAGTACTTC	CASRGEGLLGEQYF
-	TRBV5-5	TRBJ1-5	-	TGTGCCAGCAGCTTGGACGTGGAAATCAATCAGCCCCAGCATTTT	CASSLDVEINQPQHF
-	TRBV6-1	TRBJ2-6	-	TGTGCCAGCAGTGAGAGGGGGACTGGGGCCAACGTCCTGACTTTC	CASSERGTGANVLTF
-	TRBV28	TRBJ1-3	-	TGTGCCAGCAGTTTCCCACCGGGCTCTGGAAACACCATATATTTT	CASSFPPGSGNTIYF
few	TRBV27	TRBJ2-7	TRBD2	TGTGCCAGCAGTCGACTAGCGGTAGGCTACGAGCAGTACTTC	CASSRLAVGYEQYF
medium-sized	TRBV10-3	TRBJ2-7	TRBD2	TGTGCCATCAGTGAGTCGGCGGGAGGTATCGCCTACGAGCAGTACTTC	CAISESAGGIAYEQYF
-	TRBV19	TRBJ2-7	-	TGTGCCAGTAGTCCCCTCACCGGGACGGCTTACTCCTACGAGCAGTACTTC	CASSPLTGTAYSYEQYF
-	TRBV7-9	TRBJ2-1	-	TGTGCCAGCAGCGCCTGGGCGGGACGGGTATCCTACAATGAGCAGTTCTTC	CASSAWAGRVSYNEQFF
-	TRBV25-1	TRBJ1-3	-	TGTGCCAGCAGTGATTGGGGAAACACCATATATTTT	CASSDWGNTIYF
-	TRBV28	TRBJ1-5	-	TGTGCCAGCACCGGGGGCAGGACCAATCAGCCCCAGCATTTT	CASTGGRTNQPQHF
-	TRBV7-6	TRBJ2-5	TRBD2	TGTGCCAGCAGCCCGGGACTAGCGGGAGGTTTGAAAGAGACCCAGTACTTC	CASSPGLAGGLKETQYF
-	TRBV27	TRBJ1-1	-	TGTGCCAGCAGTTTAAATGTAGGGTGCGCTGAAGCTTTCTTT	CASSLNVGCAEAFF
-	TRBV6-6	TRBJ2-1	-	TGTGCCAGCAGTCTAGCAGCCTACAATGAGCAGTTCTTC	CASSLAAYNEQFF
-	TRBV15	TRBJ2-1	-	TGTGCCACCAGCAACCCCGGGGCTAGCGAAAATGAGCAGTTCTTC	CATSNPGASENEQFF
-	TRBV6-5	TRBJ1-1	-	TGTGCCAGCAGTTTCAGGGGCGCGGGGGAAGCTTTCTTT	CASSFRGAGEAFF
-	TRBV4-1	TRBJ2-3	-	TGCGCCAGCAGCCAAGATCAAGGGTCAGATACGCAGTATTTT	CASSQDQGSDTQYF
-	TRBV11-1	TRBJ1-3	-	TGTGCCAGCAGCTTCGGGACGGAGTTCTCTGGAAACACCATATATTTT	CASSFGTEFSGNTIYF
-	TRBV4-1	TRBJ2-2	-	TGCGCCAGCAGCCAAGGGGCTTTGCGGGGTCCCGGGGAGCTGTTTTTT	CASSQGALRGPGELFF
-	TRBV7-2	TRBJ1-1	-	TGTGCCAGCAGCTTAGTCTACATGAACACTGAAGCTTTCTTT	CASSLVYMNTEAFF
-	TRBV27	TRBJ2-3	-	TGTGCCAGCAGTTTGGGAGCGACAGATACGCAGTATTTT	CASSLGATDTQYF
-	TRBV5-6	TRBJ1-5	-	TGTGCCAGCAGCTTCGTGGGGCATCAGCCCCAGCATTTT	CASSFVGHQPQHF
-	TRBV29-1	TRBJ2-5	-	TGCAGCGGTCGAATCCGGGGCAGTAAGACCCAGTACTTC	CSGRIRGSKTQYF
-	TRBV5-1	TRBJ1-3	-	TGCGCCAGCAGAGCGATGGGGGCTCAGGGAAACACCATATATTTT	CASRAMGAQGNTIYF
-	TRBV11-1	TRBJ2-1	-	TGTGCCAGCCGTAGAGGGTACAATGAGCAGTTCTTC	CASRRGYNEQFF
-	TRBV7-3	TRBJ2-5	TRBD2	TGTGCCAGCAGCGTCGGGACTAGCGGGCGGGAGACCCAGTACTTC	CASSVGTSGRETQYF
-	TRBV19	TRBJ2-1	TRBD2	TGTGCCAGTAGTATTAGCGGGACCGACTCCTACAATGAGCAGTTCTTC	CASSISGTDSYNEQFF
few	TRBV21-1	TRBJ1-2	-	TGTGCCAGCAGCACCAGACCGGGAGGCTACACCTTC	CASSTRPGGYTF
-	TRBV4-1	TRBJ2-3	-	TGCGCCAGCAGCCAAGACTTCCCTAGGGGTTTAACAGATACGCAGTATTTT	CASSQDFPRGLTDTQYF
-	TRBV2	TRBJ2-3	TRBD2	TGTGCCAGCAGTAGACTAGCGGGAGTAGCAGATACGCAGTATTTT	CASSRLAGVADTQYF
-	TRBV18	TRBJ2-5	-	TGTGCCAGCTCACTATTTCAAGAGACCCAGTACTTC	CASSLFQETQYF
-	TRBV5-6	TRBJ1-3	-	TGTGCCAGCAGCTTGTATGGAAACACCATATATTTT	CASSLYGNTIYF
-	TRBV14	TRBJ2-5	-	TGTGCCAGCAGCCAAGGCACTAGCCTGTGGGAGGAGACCCAGTACTTC	CASSQGTSLWEETQYF
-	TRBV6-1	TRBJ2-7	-	TGTGCCAGCAGTGAATTCTACGGGACGCCTTACGAGCAGTACTTC	CASSEFYGTPYEQYF
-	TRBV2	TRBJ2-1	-	TGTGCCAGCACCCCTCCGAGCTCCTACAATGAGCAGTTCTTC	CASTPPSSYNEQFF
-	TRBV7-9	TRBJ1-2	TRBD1	TGTGCCAGCAGCTTATTGGGAGGGGGCGCCGATGGCTACACCTTC	CASSLLGGGADGYTF
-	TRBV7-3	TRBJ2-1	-	TGTGCCAGCAGCTTAGTATCACCCAATGAGCAGTTCTTC	CASSLVSPNEQFF
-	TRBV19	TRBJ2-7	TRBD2	TGTGCCAGTAGTATGACTAGCGGACCCTACGAGCAGTACTTC	CASSMTSGPYEQYF
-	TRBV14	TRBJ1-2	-	TGTGCCAGCAGCTCTCTAGCAGCCCCCTATGGCTACACCTTC	CASSSLAAPYGYTF
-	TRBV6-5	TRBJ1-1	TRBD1	TGTGCCAGCAGTATTTCCAGGGGGCGCACTGAAGCTTTCTTT	CASSISRGRTEAFF
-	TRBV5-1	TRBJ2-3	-	TGCGCCAGCAGCTTGGCCCCCAGCACAGATACGCAGTATTTT	CASSLAPSTDTQYF
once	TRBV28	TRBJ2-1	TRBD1	TGTGCCAGCAGTTTGGGGACAGGGCCGGCCAATGAGCAGTTCTTC	CASSLGTGPANEQFF